This note documents a single T cell receptor beta chain sequence. The CDR3 sequence is 17 residues long. Trimming removed 6 bases from V and 7 bases from J; junction bases left unmatched: 11. Germline assignment: CDR1 MNHEY and CDR2 SMNVEV (reference sequence). This entry comes from a study of blood T cell repertoires in COVID-19. Looking at the study overall: From T cells, B-cell-depleted T cells, or PBMCs came the material, which was cDNA or gDNA.

TCRdb keeps only in-frame clones here, not all; method: immunoSEQ multiplex PCR. The sample records approximately 92,000 clones, about 86% being singletons. The sample was peripheral blood. The source is a man aged 60-69 years with acute or convalescent COVID-19. The rearrangement uses TRBV27 and TRBJ2-1, with 14 bases lining up with TRBD2. The CDR3 loop is CASSPRKTSGGANEQFF. CDR3 nucleotide sequence: TGTGCCAGCAGCCCCCGAAAGACTAGCGGGGGGGCAAATGAGCAGTTCTTC.